Presented here are 28 T cell receptor beta chains from one specimen sequenced in a study of T cell responses to AZD1222 COVID-19 vaccine. Here immunoSEQ multiplex PCR was the method, and the copy in TCRdb shows in-frame clones only, minus some. Counted here are 94,000 or so clones, 80% to 90% occurring once; the ten biggest clones make up around 1.6%. The specimen was peripheral blood, collected on day 0 of AZD1222 vaccination. These receptors were collected from an adult in good health.

The rearrangement uses TRBV29-1 and TRBJ2-3; D may be TRBD1 or TRBD2 (6 bases each). Trimming took off 1 base at V and 6 bases at J, with 8 bases between the two ends. This CDR3 spans 12 amino acids. Germline CDR1 is SQVTM and CDR2 is ANQGSEA. CDR3 sequence (DNA): TGCAGCGTTGAAGGGGGGGCGGATACGCAGTATTTT. It yields the protein CSVEGGADTQYF.

The chain uses TRBV30 and TRBJ2-3; D remains ambiguous. Trimming removed 2 bases from V and 7 bases from J, with 10 bases in between. Germline V CDR1 and CDR2: GTSNPN, SVGIG (reference sequence). The CDR3 consists of 12 residues. The CDR3 spells CAWSSIDNTQYF. The CDR3 DNA reads TGTGCCTGGAGTTCGATAGACAATACGCAGTATTTT.

This sequence joins TRBV19 and TRBJ1-5; 7 nucleotides match TRBD1. CDR1 is LNHDA, CDR2 SQIVND, per germline (reference sequence). Trimming cost V 7 bases and J 3 bases; bases outside gene matches: 9. The length of the CDR3 is 15 residues. The DNA of the CDR3 is TGTGCCAGTATACGGACAGGCGACGACAATCAGCCCCAGCATTTT. It specifies CASIRTGDDNQPQHF.

The rearrangement joins TRBV27 to TRBJ1-6; 8 bases are shared with TRBD1. The length of the CDR3 is 15 residues. V lost 1 base to trimming and J lost 11 bases; unmatched junction nucleotides: 7. Germline V gene data show CDR1 as MNHEY and CDR2 as SMNVEV (reference sequence). CDR3: CASSLFRQGSAPLHF. The CDR3 DNA reads as TGTGCCAGCAGTTTATTTCGACAGGGGTCTGCACCCCTCCACTTT.

The CDR3 protein is CASSKARTSVYQETQYF. CDR3 nucleotides: TGTGCCAGCAGCAAAGCCCGGACTAGCGTTTACCAAGAGACCCAGTACTTC. This rearrangement joins TRBV21-1 to TRBJ2-5; the table gives TRBD2 as D, unverified against the DNA. TRBV21-1 is deemed a pseudogene. The CDR3 is made up of 17 amino acids.

V usage is TRBV27 and J usage is TRBJ2-5; D unresolved. The germline CDR1 and CDR2 sequences are MNHEY and SMNVEV (reference sequence). V was shortened by 4 bases and J by 5 bases, with 11 bases between the two germline ends. The CDR3 totals 13 residues. This CDR3 reads CASSSEYEETQYF. The CDR3 DNA is TGTGCCAGCAGTTCCGAGTACGAGGAGACCCAGTACTTC.

The V call is TRBV4-2, the J call TRBJ2-2, with 12 nucleotides matching TRBD1. The CDR3 has 15 amino acids. Germline-derived CDR1 and CDR2 are LGHNA and YNFKEQ. Germline trimming cut 4 bases from V and 7 bases from J; bases unmatched to any gene: 4. CDR3 bases: TGTGCCAGCAGCCCGGGACAGGGGGCTAGCGGGGAGCTGTTTTTT. Protein sequence: CASSPGQGASGELFF.

This sequence joins TRBV7-2 and TRBJ2-7; 7 positions match TRBD1. V trimming: 4 bases; J trimming: 10 bases; junction bases outside the gene matches: 10. The CDR3 extends over 13 amino acids. In germline, CDR1 is SGHTA, CDR2 FQGNSA. The CDR3: CASSSNRDSQQYF. The CDR3 DNA is TGTGCCAGCAGCTCAAACCGGGACAGTCAACAGTACTTC.

V gene TRBV4-2 combines with J gene TRBJ1-1; D unclear. Per germline, CDR1 LGHNA and CDR2 YNFKEQ. The CDR3 has 13 amino acids. V shed 2 bases and J shed 4 bases, with 8 bases lying between them. The CDR3 loop is CASSQPDGTEAFF. CDR3 DNA: TGTGCCAGCAGCCAACCCGACGGCACTGAAGCTTTCTTT.

The V and J genes are TRBV19 and TRBJ1-5; D ambiguous. Germline V gene data show CDR1 as LNHDA and CDR2 as SQIVND (reference sequence). V lost 3 bases and J 0 bases, leaving 12 bases between the germline ends. The CDR3 extends over 16 amino acids. The CDR3 is CASSMSEGISNQPQHF. The CDR3 nucleotides read TGTGCCAGTAGTATGAGCGAAGGGATTAGCAATCAGCCCCAGCATTTT.

Here the CDR3 reads CASSLQGGYQPQHF. As DNA, the CDR3 is TGTGCCAGCAGTTTACAGGGGGGCTATCAGCCCCAGCATTTT. The V gene is TRBV7-8, the J gene TRBJ1-5, with TRBD1 matching 8 bases. The CDR3 spans 14 residues. Per germline, CDR1 SGHVS and CDR2 FQNEAQ. The V gene end was trimmed by 6 bases and the J gene end by 5 bases; junction bases not matched to a gene: 6.

V is TRBV5-5 and J is TRBJ2-3, with 12 bases matching TRBD2. Germline V gene lookup returns CDR1 SGHKS and CDR2 YYEKEE (reference sequence). The CDR3 totals 18 residues. The V segment lost 0 bases and the J segment 4 bases; nucleotides outside the gene matches: 9. The CDR3 DNA sequence: TGTGCCAGCAGCTTGGTTGGCCTAGCGGGGGGGCATCCAGATACGCAGTATTTT. This codes for CASSLVGLAGGHPDTQYF.

The V call is TRBV9, the J call TRBJ1-1; 7 nucleotides align to TRBD1. V dropped 4 bases and J dropped 4; count of bases not matched to a gene: 4. CDR3 length equals 13 residues. The germline V gene has CDR1 SGDLS and CDR2 YYNGEE. The chain's CDR3 is CASSSTGSTEAFF. CDR3 in DNA: TGTGCCAGCAGCTCGACAGGGTCCACTGAAGCTTTCTTT.

V usage is TRBV30 and J usage is TRBJ2-3, with 7 bases fitting TRBD2. The CDR3 has 13 residues. Looked up from germline, CDR1 is GTSNPN and CDR2 is SVGIG (reference sequence). The V gene end was trimmed by 0 bases and the J gene end by 4 bases; junction bases not matched to a gene: 1. CDR3 in amino acids: CAWSVAGADTQYF. The CDR3 coding sequence is TGTGCCTGGAGTGTGGCGGGGGCAGATACGCAGTATTTT. Using reference TRBV30 and TRBJ2-3 for the parts outside the CDR3, the full variable domain is SQTIHQWPATLVQPVGSPLSLECTVEGTSNPNLYWYRQAAGRGLQLLFYSVGIGQISSEVPQNLSASRPQDRQFILSSKKLLLSDSGFYLCAWSVAGADTQYFGPGTRLTVL.

The rearrangement joins TRBV5-5 to TRBJ1-3; D unresolved. Germline V gene data show CDR1 as SGHKS and CDR2 as YYEKEE (reference sequence). The CDR3 totals 17 residues. Trimming stripped 0 bases from V and 2 bases from J, with 15 bases between. The CDR3: CASSLALSRATGNTIYF. The DNA for the CDR3 is TGTGCCAGCAGCTTGGCCCTGTCAAGGGCGACTGGAAACACCATATATTTT.

V usage is TRBV5-1 and J usage is TRBJ2-2; a possible D gene is TRBD2 (6 bases). V was shortened by 7 bases and J by 1 base, with 8 bases between the two germline ends. CDR1 is SGHRS and CDR2 is YFSETQ in the germline V gene. This CDR3 has 13 residues. The CDR3 reads CASRTMNTGELFF. The CDR3 DNA sequence: TGCGCCAGCCGGACTATGAACACCGGGGAGCTGTTTTTT.

V gene TRBV11-2 combines with J gene TRBJ1-1; D gene uncertain. Germline CDR1 reads SGHAT; CDR2 reads FQNNGV. The CDR3 sequence is 15 residues long. Deletions cut 5 bases from V and 1 base from J, with 14 bases between. The CDR3 DNA reads TGTGCCAGCAGCGTCAGAAGCCCAACGAACACTGAAGCTTTCTTT. Residues: CASSVRSPTNTEAFF.

The V and J genes are TRBV11-2 and TRBJ1-2, with 9 bases matching TRBD1. The length of the CDR3 is 14 residues. Germline V lookup: CDR1 SGHAT, CDR2 FQNNGV. With V trimmed by 1 base and J by 8 bases, 5 bases remained unmatched. The CDR3 bases are TGTGCCAGCAGCTTAGGGGGGACAGGGTTGGGCTACACCTTC. This encodes CASSLGGTGLGYTF.

The V gene is TRBV5-1, the J gene TRBJ1-1; the match to TRBD1 covers 8 bases. V dropped 0 bases and J dropped 10; count of bases not matched to a gene: 5. CDR3 length equals 13 residues. Germline V gives CDR1 SGHRS, CDR2 YFSETQ. Here the CDR3 reads CASSLATGDGAFF. CDR3 in DNA: TGCGCCAGCAGCTTGGCGACAGGGGATGGAGCTTTCTTT.

This rearrangement joins TRBV3-1 (or the pseudogene TRBV3-2) to TRBJ1-2; no reliable D call. Germline CDR1 LGHDT, CDR2 YNNKEL (reference sequence). CDR3 size: 17 residues. Trimming pared 1 base from V and 3 bases from J, leaving 18 bases between. CDR3 sequence (DNA): TGTGCCAGCAGCCAAGGGATGGTCCGGGAAGTATACTATGGCTACACCTTC. Amino acid sequence: CASSQGMVREVYYGYTF.

The rearrangement joins TRBV5-1 to TRBJ2-2; D possibly corresponds to TRBD2 (5 bases). The V and J ends lost 0 bases and 7 bases respectively, with 13 bases between them. CDR1 and CDR2 (germline): SGHRS, YFSETQ. The CDR3 consists of 15 residues. This CDR3 reads CASSLVPRASGELFF. CDR3 in DNA: TGCGCCAGCAGCTTGGTACCGAGGGCGAGCGGGGAGCTGTTTTTT.

This clone was observed once. The J gene is TRBJ1-2, the V gene TRBV5-6; TRBD1 aligns across 9 bases. V shed 3 bases and J 6 bases; nucleotides not matched to a gene: 3. This CDR3 has 13 residues. Per the germline V gene, CDR1 is SGHDT and CDR2 is YYEEEE. As DNA, the CDR3 is TGTGCCAGCAGCTACGGGACAGGGAATGGCTACACCTTC. Translated, it gives CASSYGTGNGYTF.

This sequence joins TRBV19 and TRBJ2-1; TRBD2 agrees at 10 bases. There are 13 residues in the CDR3. The V gene end was trimmed by 4 bases and the J gene end by 7 bases; junction bases not matched to a gene: 1. CDR1 and CDR2 (germline): LNHDA, SQIVND (reference sequence). CDR3 region: CASSKLAGNEQFF. Here the CDR3 DNA reads TGTGCCAGTAGTAAACTAGCGGGGAATGAGCAGTTCTTC.

This rearrangement joins TRBV11-2 to TRBJ1-6; D is undetermined. The ends were cut back, 6 bases at V and 13 bases at J, with 16 bases in the middle. The CDR3 has 13 residues. In germline, CDR1 is SGHAT, CDR2 FQNNGV. CDR3 region: CASSLPGPFPLHF. The DNA of the CDR3 is TGTGCCAGCAGTTTACCCGGGCCCTTCCCCCTCCACTTT.

The V gene is TRBV5-5, the J gene TRBJ2-2, with 9 bases matching TRBD2. This CDR3 is 16 amino acids long. The J segment lost 4 bases and the V segment lost 5 bases, leaving 9 bases of the junction unmatched. Germline V lookup: CDR1 SGHKS, CDR2 YYEKEE (reference sequence). Here the CDR3 DNA reads TGTGCCAGCAGTCGAAGCGGGGGGCCTATCACCGGGGAGCTGTTTTTT. As protein: CASSRSGGPITGELFF.

This chain joins TRBV11-1 and TRBJ1-1; D may be TRBD1 (6 bases). Looked up from germline, CDR1 is SGHAT and CDR2 is FQDESV (reference sequence). Trimming took off 5 bases at V and 10 bases at J, with 17 bases between the two ends. The CDR3 consists of 13 residues. The CDR3: CASSLGQHRGAFF. DNA for the CDR3: TGTGCCAGCAGCCTTGGACAGCATCGGGGAGCTTTCTTT.

V and J are TRBV5-1 and TRBJ2-1; TRBD1 matches 7 bases. The CDR3 contains 16 residues. The germline V gene has CDR1 SGHRS and CDR2 YFSETQ. J was trimmed by 6 bases and V by 4 bases; bases with no gene match: 13. Here the CDR3 reads CASSVPTGNIGNEQFF. CDR3 coding DNA: TGCGCCAGCAGCGTCCCGACAGGGAACATAGGCAATGAGCAGTTCTTC.

The V and J genes are TRBV7-9 and TRBJ2-7; tentatively, D is TRBD1 (6 bases). This CDR3 has 14 amino acids. The V end was cut by 5 bases, the J end by 6 bases, with 17 bases between. The germline V gene has CDR1 SEHNR and CDR2 FQNEAQ (reference sequence). The CDR3 DNA is TGTGCCAGCAGCCAACAGGGAAATGTCGGCGAGCAGTACTTC. As protein: CASSQQGNVGEQYF.